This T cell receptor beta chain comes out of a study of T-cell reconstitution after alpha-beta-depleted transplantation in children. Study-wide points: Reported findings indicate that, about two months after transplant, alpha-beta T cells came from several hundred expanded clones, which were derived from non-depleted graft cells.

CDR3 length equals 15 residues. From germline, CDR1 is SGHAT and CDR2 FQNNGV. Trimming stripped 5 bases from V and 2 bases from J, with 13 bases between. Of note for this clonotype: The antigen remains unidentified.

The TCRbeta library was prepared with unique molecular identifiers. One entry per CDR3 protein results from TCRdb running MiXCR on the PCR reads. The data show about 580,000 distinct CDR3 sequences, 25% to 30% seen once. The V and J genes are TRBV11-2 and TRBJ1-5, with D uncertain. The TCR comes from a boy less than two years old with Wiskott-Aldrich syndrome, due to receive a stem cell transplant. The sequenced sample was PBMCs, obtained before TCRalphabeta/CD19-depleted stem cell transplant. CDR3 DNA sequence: TGTGCCAGCAGCCCCCAATCTGGGGGCAATCAGCCCCAGCATTTT. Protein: CASSPQSGGNQPQHF.